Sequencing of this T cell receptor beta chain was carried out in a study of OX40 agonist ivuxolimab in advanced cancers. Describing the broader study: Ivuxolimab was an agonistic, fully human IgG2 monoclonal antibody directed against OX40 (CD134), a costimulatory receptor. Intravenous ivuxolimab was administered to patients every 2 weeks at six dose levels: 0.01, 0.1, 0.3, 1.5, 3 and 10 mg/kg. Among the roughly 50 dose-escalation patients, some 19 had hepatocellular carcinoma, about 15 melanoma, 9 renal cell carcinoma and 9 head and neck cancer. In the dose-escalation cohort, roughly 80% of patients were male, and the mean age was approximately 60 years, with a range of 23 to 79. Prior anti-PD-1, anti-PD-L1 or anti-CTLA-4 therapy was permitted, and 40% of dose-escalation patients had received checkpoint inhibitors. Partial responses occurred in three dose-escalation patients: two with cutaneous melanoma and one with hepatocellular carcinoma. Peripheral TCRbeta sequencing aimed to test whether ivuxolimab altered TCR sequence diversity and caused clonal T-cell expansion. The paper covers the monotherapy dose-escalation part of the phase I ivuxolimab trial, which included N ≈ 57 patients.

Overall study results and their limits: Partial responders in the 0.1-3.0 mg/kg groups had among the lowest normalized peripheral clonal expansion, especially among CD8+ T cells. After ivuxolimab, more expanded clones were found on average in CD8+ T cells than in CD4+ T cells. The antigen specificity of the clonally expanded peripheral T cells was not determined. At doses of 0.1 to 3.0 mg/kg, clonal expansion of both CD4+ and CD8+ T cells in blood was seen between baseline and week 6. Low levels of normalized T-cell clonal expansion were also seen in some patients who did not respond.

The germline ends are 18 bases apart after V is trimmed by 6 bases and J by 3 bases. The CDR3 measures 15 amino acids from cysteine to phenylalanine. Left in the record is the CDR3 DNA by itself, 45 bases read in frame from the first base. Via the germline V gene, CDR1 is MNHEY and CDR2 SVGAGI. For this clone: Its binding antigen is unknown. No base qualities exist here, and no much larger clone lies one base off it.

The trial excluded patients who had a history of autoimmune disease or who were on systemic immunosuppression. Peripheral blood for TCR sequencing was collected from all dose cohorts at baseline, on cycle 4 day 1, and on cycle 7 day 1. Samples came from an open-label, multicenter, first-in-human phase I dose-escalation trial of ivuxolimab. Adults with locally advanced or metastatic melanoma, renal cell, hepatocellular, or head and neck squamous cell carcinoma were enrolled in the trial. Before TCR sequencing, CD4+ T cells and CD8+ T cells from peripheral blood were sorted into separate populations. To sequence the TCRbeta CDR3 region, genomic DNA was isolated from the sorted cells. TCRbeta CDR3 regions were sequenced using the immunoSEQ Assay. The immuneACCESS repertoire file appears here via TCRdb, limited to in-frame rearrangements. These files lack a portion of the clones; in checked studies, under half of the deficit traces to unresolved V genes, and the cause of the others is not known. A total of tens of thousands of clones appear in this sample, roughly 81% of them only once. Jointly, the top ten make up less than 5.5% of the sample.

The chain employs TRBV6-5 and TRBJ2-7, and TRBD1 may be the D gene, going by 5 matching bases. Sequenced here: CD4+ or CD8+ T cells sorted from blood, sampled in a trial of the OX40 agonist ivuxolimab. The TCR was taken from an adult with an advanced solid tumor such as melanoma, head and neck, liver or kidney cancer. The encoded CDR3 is CASRERGQTYYEQYF. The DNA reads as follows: TGTGCCAGCAGGGAAAGGGGCCAAACTTACTACGAGCAGTACTTC.